One and the same sample provided the 18 T cell receptor beta chains below, sequenced in a study of vaccination effects on CD4 cells after COVID-19. TCRdb keeps only in-frame clones here, not all; method: immunoSEQ multiplex PCR. This sample has 25,000 to 40,000 clones; approximately 68% occur once, and the top ten carry approximately 8.7%. Antigen specificity for these receptors is unknown. Within the ViraFEST assay, antigen-specific CD4+ T cells underwent expansion with viral peptide pools prior to sequencing. Investigators separated out CD4+ T cells once about 10 days of culture had passed. The vaccine given was either BNT162b2 or mRNA-1273, in two doses. The starting material was CD4+ T cells from PBMCs cultured with SARS-CoV-2 spike peptides, obtained after COVID-19 vaccination. Source of these receptors: a human donor who received a COVID-19 vaccine.

J is TRBJ1-1 and V is TRBV6-5; D is possibly TRBD1 (6 bases). V dropped 6 bases and J dropped 3 bases, with 11 bases sitting between them. Germline V gene lookup returns CDR1 MNHEY and CDR2 SVGAGI. The CDR3 runs 13 residues. The CDR3 protein is CASRRDKDTEAFF. In nucleotides, the CDR3 is TGTGCCAGCAGGCGGGACAAGGACACTGAAGCTTTCTTT.

The rearrangement joins TRBV7-9 to TRBJ2-2; D is ambiguous. This CDR3 is built from 13 residues. Germline V gene lookup returns CDR1 SEHNR and CDR2 FQNEAQ (reference sequence). V shed 2 bases and J shed 7 bases, with 8 bases lying between them. Here the CDR3 reads CASSLLTIGELFF. CDR3 bases: TGTGCCAGCAGCTTATTAACGATCGGGGAGCTGTTTTTT.

The chain links TRBV5-1 to TRBJ2-3; 10 positions match TRBD1. Germline V gene sequence: CDR1 SGHRS, CDR2 YFSETQ. Trimming at V came to 4 bases and at J to 5 bases, leaving 7 bases not matched to a gene. The CDR3 has 15 amino acids. The CDR3 loop reads CASSPGTGVIDTQYF. The CDR3 DNA sequence: TGCGCCAGCAGCCCAGGGACAGGGGTAATAGATACGCAGTATTTT.

This clone was detected only a few times. V gene TRBV18 combines with J gene TRBJ1-4, with a tentative D call TRBD1 (6 bases). Trimming removed 11 bases from V and 0 bases from J, with 10 bases in between. Per germline, CDR1 KGHSH and CDR2 LQKENI. This CDR3 has 13 amino acids. CDR3 nucleotide sequence: TGTGCCGGACAGAGAGCAACTAATGAAAAACTGTTTTTT. The encoded protein is CAGQRATNEKLFF. The whole variable domain, remainder taken from reference TRBV18 and TRBJ1-4, is NAGVMQNPRHLVRRRGQEARLRCSPMKGHSHVYWYRQLPEEGLKFMVYLQKENIIDESGMPKERFSAEFPKEGPSILRIQQVVRGDSAAYFCAGQRATNEKLFFGSGTQLSVL.

In this sample, this clone turned up once. The chain couples TRBV11-2 to TRBJ1-1; D possibly corresponds to TRBD1 (6 bases). The V gene's germline CDR1 is SGHAT and CDR2 FQNNGV. Trimming left V 5 bases short and J 1 base short, with 17 bases between. The CDR3 is 16 amino acids. CDR3 region: CASSLATGAGNTEAFF. CDR3 in DNA: TGTGCCAGCAGCCTCGCGACAGGCGCGGGGAACACTGAAGCTTTCTTT. The full variable domain, completed using reference TRBV11-2 and TRBJ1-1, is EAGVAQSPRYKIIEKRQSVAFWCNPISGHATLYWYQQILGQGPKLLIQFQNNGVVDDSQLPKDRFSAERLKGVDSTLKIQPAKLEDSAVYLCASSLATGAGNTEAFFGQGTRLTVV.

This chain links TRBV27 with TRBJ2-4; TRBD2 might be the D (5 bases). In germline, CDR1 is MNHEY, CDR2 SMNVEV (reference sequence). CDR3 length: 18 amino acids. Trimming pared 6 bases from V and 0 bases from J, leaving 21 bases between. The CDR3 DNA is TGTGCCAGCAGGACACCCGAATCGGGAATACTAGCCAAAAACATTCAGTACTTC. Protein: CASRTPESGILAKNIQYF.

The table lists this clone with a few counts. The genes are TRBV10-3 and TRBJ1-2; TRBD1 matches at 12 bases. Trimming at V came to 0 bases and at J to 0 bases, leaving 11 bases not matched to a gene. Germline V gene data show CDR1 as ENHRY and CDR2 as SYGVKD. The CDR3 has 20 amino acids. Written as DNA, the CDR3 is TGTGCCATCAGTGAGTCGTTATTGAAGGGACAGGGGGCAGCTAACTATGGCTACACCTTC. This sequence encodes CAISESLLKGQGAANYGYTF.

The chain recombines TRBV24-1 with TRBJ2-7, with D unresolved. Trimming took 8 bases from V and 5 from J, leaving 24 bases between them. The CDR3 covers 16 residues. Germline CDR1 reads KGHDR; CDR2 reads SFDVKD. DNA of the CDR3: TGTGCCACCACCCTGGCCCAGGAAGCAACACGAGACGAGCAGTACTTC. Protein product: CATTLAQEATRDEQYF.

The chain combines TRBV24-1 with TRBJ1-1; D may be TRBD1 (6 bases). CDR1 is KGHDR and CDR2 is SFDVKD in the germline V gene. Trimming cost V 2 bases and J 1 base, with 10 bases left between them. The CDR3 length is 15 residues. CDR3 DNA sequence: TGTGCCACCAGTGATTCCCAGGGGTGGAACACTGAAGCTTTCTTT. Translating it yields CATSDSQGWNTEAFF.

The genes are TRBV19 and TRBJ1-4, with a tentative D call TRBD1 (6 bases). The CDR3 is made up of 16 amino acids. Trimming shortened V by 3 bases and J by 3 bases, and 14 bases separated the two germline ends. CDR1 is LNHDA and CDR2 is SQIVND in the germline V gene (reference sequence). Here the CDR3 reads CASSMGSWGPNEKLFF. CDR3 nucleotides: TGTGCCAGTAGTATGGGATCGTGGGGGCCTAATGAAAAACTGTTTTTT. Full variable domain (missing parts from reference TRBV19 and TRBJ1-4): DGGITQSPKYLFRKEGQNVTLSCEQNLNHDAMYWYRQDPGQGLRLIYYSQIVNDFQKGDIAEGYSVSREKKESFPLTVTSAQKNPTAFYLCASSMGSWGPNEKLFFGSGTQLSVL.

This clone was counted a few times. This sequence joins TRBV30 and TRBJ1-5; no clear D gene. V was pared by 0 bases and J by 3 bases, with 6 bases between. This CDR3 spans 13 amino acids. Germline V CDR1 and CDR2: GTSNPN, SVGIG (reference sequence). CDR3 sequence (DNA): TGTGCCTGGAGTGTAATGATCAATCAGCCCCAGCATTTT. It is translated as CAWSVMINQPQHF. Complete variable domain (other parts from reference TRBV30 and TRBJ1-5): SQTIHQWPATLVQPVGSPLSLECTVEGTSNPNLYWYRQAAGRGLQLLFYSVGIGQISSEVPQNLSASRPQDRQFILSSKKLLLSDSGFYLCAWSVMINQPQHFGDGTRLSIL.

V gene TRBV10-1 combines with J gene TRBJ1-5; 7 nucleotides match TRBD1. The length of the CDR3 is 13 residues. Germline loops: CDR1 WNHNN, CDR2 SYGVQD (reference sequence). V lost 5 bases to trimming and J lost 4 bases; unmatched junction nucleotides: 2. Here the CDR3 DNA reads TGCGCCAGCAGTCCGACAGGGAATCAGCCCCAGCATTTT. Protein sequence: CASSPTGNQPQHF.

The chain recombines TRBV7-2 with TRBJ1-1; the D is unclear. Trimming stripped 5 bases from V and 6 bases from J, with 13 bases between. The CDR3 length is 13 residues. Germline values: CDR1 SGHTA, CDR2 FQGNSA. CDR3 sequence (DNA): TGTGCCAGCAGCCGGGAGCGAATGGCTGAAGCTTTCTTT. This sequence encodes CASSRERMAEAFF.

The CDR3 DNA is TGTGCCTGGAGTGCACGAATTTCACCCCTCCACTTT. Amino acid sequence: CAWSARISPLHF. The chain carries TRBV30 and TRBJ1-6, with unresolved D. V was clipped by 1 base and J by 9 bases, with 7 bases between them. CDR1 and CDR2 (germline): GTSNPN, SVGIG (reference sequence). The CDR3 runs 12 residues.

In this sample, this clone turned up once. CDR3 nucleotide sequence: TGTGCCAGCAGCGCCGGGGACTTAGGGGCCGGGGAGCTGTTTTTT. Amino acids: CASSAGDLGAGELFF. The V gene is TRBV2, the J gene TRBJ2-2, with a weak D call TRBD2 (6 bases). The V gene lost 6 bases and the J gene lost 6 bases, with 17 bases spanning the gap. The germline V gene has CDR1 SNHLY and CDR2 FYNNEI. This CDR3 has 15 amino acids.

This clone was observed a single time. The rearrangement uses TRBV10-2 and TRBJ2-7; D possibly corresponds to TRBD1 (7 bases). Trimming shortened V by 8 bases and J by 2 bases, and 16 bases separated the two germline ends. The CDR3 length is 14 residues. Germline values: CDR1 WSHSY, CDR2 SAAADI. CDR3 in DNA: TGCGCCAGCGGGGGGAGGCAGGGGGCCTACGAGCAGTACTTC. Residues: CASGGRQGAYEQYF.

The rearrangement uses TRBV27 and TRBJ1-5, with no clear D. Germline CDR1 is MNHEY and CDR2 is SMNVEV (reference sequence). Trimming took 5 bases from V and 0 from J, leaving 14 bases between them. The CDR3 covers 16 residues. The CDR3 protein is CASSPRGDHSNQPQHF. As DNA, the CDR3 is TGTGCCAGCAGTCCCCGGGGAGACCATAGCAATCAGCCCCAGCATTTT.

This chain joins TRBV3-1 (or the pseudogene TRBV3-2) and TRBJ1-2; D call uncertain. Trimming left V 4 bases short and J 8 bases short, with 14 bases between. The germline CDR1 and CDR2 sequences are LGHDT and YNNKEL (reference sequence). CDR3 length: 13 amino acids. CDR3 DNA sequence: TGTGCCAGCAGCCCCTCGGGGAGTCAAGGCTACACCTTC. Protein sequence: CASSPSGSQGYTF.